One TCR beta chain is described in this entry. CDR1 and CDR2 (germline): SEHNR, FQNEAQ (reference sequence). Trimming stripped 2 bases from V and 3 bases from J, with 10 bases between. The CDR3 is made up of 14 amino acids. The sample originates from a study of PD-1 blockade in classical Hodgkin lymphoma. Assay: immunoSEQ multiplex PCR; the TCRdb copy retains only in-frame clones and omits some. The sample lists 29,000 or so clones, around 70% seen once, with roughly 3% in the top ten. Each of the patients experienced relapse following autologous stem cell transplantation, and their brentuximab vedotin exposure differed.

The sample here was peripheral blood mononuclear cells (PBMCs), taken before the second cycle of nivolumab. The chain joins TRBV7-9 to TRBJ1-1; TRBD1 is a possible D gene (6 bases). The receptor was isolated from a human donor with classical Hodgkin lymphoma. The CDR3 sequence is CASSLRGEDTEAFF. CDR3 sequence (DNA): TGTGCCAGCAGCTTAAGGGGGGAGGACACTGAAGCTTTCTTT.